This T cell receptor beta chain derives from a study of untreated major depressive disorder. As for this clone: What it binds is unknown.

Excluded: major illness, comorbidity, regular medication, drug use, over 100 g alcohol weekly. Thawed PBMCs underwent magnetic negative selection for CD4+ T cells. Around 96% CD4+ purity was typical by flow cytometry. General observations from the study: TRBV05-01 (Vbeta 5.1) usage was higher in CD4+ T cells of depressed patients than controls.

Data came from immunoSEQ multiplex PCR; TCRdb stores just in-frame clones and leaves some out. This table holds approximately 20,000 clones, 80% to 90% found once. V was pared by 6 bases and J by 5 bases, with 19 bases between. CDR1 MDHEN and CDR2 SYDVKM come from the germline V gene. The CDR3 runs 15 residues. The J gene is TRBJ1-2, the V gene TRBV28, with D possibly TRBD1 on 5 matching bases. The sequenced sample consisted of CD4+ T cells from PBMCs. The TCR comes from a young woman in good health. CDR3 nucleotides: TGTGCCAGCAGCCGCCCCTCGACAGTCTTATATGGCTACACCTTC. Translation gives CASSRPSTVLYGYTF.